These 9 T cell receptor beta chains were all obtained from the same sample, sequenced in a study of T cell changes during pregnancy in multiple sclerosis. The assay was immunoSEQ multiplex PCR, and TCRdb's table has in-frame clones only and misses some. The sample lists roughly 71,000 clones, 80% to 95% occurring once. The material was peripheral blood, obtained in the first trimester of pregnancy. Receptors were obtained from a female donor in good health, enrolled as a control in a pregnancy study.

The chain joins TRBV7-6 to TRBJ2-7; TRBD1 is a possible D gene (5 bases). V lost 0 bases to trimming and J lost 4 bases, with 7 bases between them. CDR1 and CDR2 (germline): SGHVS, FNYEAQ. The CDR3 covers 13 residues. The CDR3 reads CASSLAQGYEQYF. The CDR3 coding sequence is TGTGCCAGCAGCTTAGCGCAGGGTTACGAGCAGTACTTC. Full variable domain (remainder filled in from reference TRBV7-6 and TRBJ2-7): GAGVSQSPRYKVTKRGQDVALRCDPISGHVSLYWYRQALGQGPEFLTYFNYEAQQDKSGLPNDRFSAERPEGSISTLTIQRTEQRDSAMYRCASSLAQGYEQYFGPGTRLTVT.

This chain uses TRBV30 with TRBJ2-5; 9 nucleotides agree with TRBD2. Trimming at V came to 0 bases and at J to 9 bases, leaving 17 bases not matched to a gene. The CDR3 runs 17 residues. The germline gives CDR1 GTSNPN, CDR2 SVGIG (reference sequence). This chain's CDR3 is CAWSVPPTSGYREAQYF. CDR3 in DNA: TGTGCCTGGAGTGTACCCCCAACTAGCGGGTATCGTGAAGCCCAGTACTTC.

The rearrangement uses TRBV18 and TRBJ2-5; D might be TRBD2 (5 bases). The CDR3 runs 13 residues. The germline V gene has CDR1 KGHSH and CDR2 LQKENI. Trimming took 4 bases from V and 0 from J, leaving 6 bases between them. The CDR3 DNA is TGTGCCAGCTCACGAGGGCACCAAGAGACCCAGTACTTC. This encodes CASSRGHQETQYF.

The chain carries TRBV4-1 and TRBJ1-1; D is perhaps TRBD1 (5 bases). CDR1 MGHRA and CDR2 YSYEKL come from the germline V gene. CDR3 length equals 14 residues. The V end lost 1 base, the J end lost 6 bases, and 12 bases lay between the germline ends. The CDR3 loop is CASSQAPGRPEAFF. CDR3 DNA sequence: TGCGCCAGCAGCCAAGCCCCAGGGCGACCTGAAGCTTTCTTT.

This sequence joins TRBV28 and TRBJ1-5, with 10 bases aligning to TRBD1. CDR1 is MDHEN, CDR2 SYDVKM, per germline. V lost 5 bases to trimming and J lost 4 bases; unmatched junction nucleotides: 8. The CDR3 is made up of 16 amino acids. The CDR3, as DNA: TGTGCCAGCAGTGAAGAGTTGGGACAGGGGAATCAGCCCCAGCATTTT. It encodes CASSEELGQGNQPQHF.

CDR3 nucleotides: TGTGCCAGCAGGGGGGACTCCAAGGATCCGTACTTC. It specifies CASRGDSKDPYF. This chain connects TRBV2 to TRBJ2-7, with D perhaps matching TRBD2 (6 bases). The germline V gene has CDR1 SNHLY and CDR2 FYNNEI. The CDR3 sequence is 12 residues long. Trimming stripped 6 bases from V and 12 bases from J, with 18 bases between.

V gene TRBV25-1 combines with J gene TRBJ2-1, with 7 bases that match TRBD2. Trimming at V came to 3 bases and at J to 6 bases, leaving 5 bases not matched to a gene. The CDR3 has 14 residues. Germline V lookup: CDR1 MGHDK, CDR2 SYGVNS. Written as DNA, the CDR3 is TGTGCCAGCAGTGACTTCGGGAGGATCAATGAGCAGTTCTTC. Protein: CASSDFGRINEQFF.

J is TRBJ2-1 and V is TRBV28, with 8 bases that match TRBD2. This CDR3 comprises 15 residues. The germline V gene has CDR1 MDHEN and CDR2 SYDVKM. V gave up 6 bases and J gave up 4 bases; unmatched junction bases: 8. CDR3 DNA sequence: TGTGCCAGCAGCCGTATTAGCGGGGTATACAATGAGCAGTTCTTC. Protein: CASSRISGVYNEQFF.

The chain combines TRBV7-2 with TRBJ1-4, with 7 nucleotides matching TRBD1. This CDR3 is built from 14 residues. The V gene end was trimmed by 1 base and the J gene end by 7 bases; junction bases not matched to a gene: 3. Looked up from germline, CDR1 is SGHTA and CDR2 is FQGNSA. The CDR3 region is CASSLDRGGEKLFF. For the CDR3, the DNA is TGTGCCAGCAGCTTAGACAGGGGAGGTGAAAAACTGTTTTTT.